Below are 3 T cell receptor beta chains sequenced from a single sample in a study of sequential checkpoint blockade in melanoma. Treatment specified: randomized to nivolumab then ipilimumab (arm A) or the reverse (arm B). The method was immunoSEQ multiplex PCR; TCRdb's version includes in-frame clones alone and lacks a portion of them. Counted here are 2,000 to 2,500 clones, roughly 26% occurring once; the ten biggest clones make up less than 11%. This material consisted of tumor tissue (inferred from file names), taken from a patient given nivolumab and ipilimumab in sequence. These receptors all come from a human donor with melanoma.

V gene TRBV11-3 combines with J gene TRBJ2-7; TRBD2 aligns across 12 bases. The CDR3 is made up of 16 amino acids. V lost 1 base to trimming and J lost 2 bases; unmatched junction nucleotides: 3. Germline CDR1 is SGHNT and CDR2 is YENEEA. The DNA of the CDR3 is TGTGCCAGCAGCTTAGGGGCTAGCGGGAGGGCCTACGAGCAGTACGTC. Protein product: CASSLGASGRAYEQYV.

V and J are TRBV5-1 and TRBJ1-1, with D unclear. V dropped 1 base and J dropped 1 base, with 11 bases sitting between them. CDR1 and CDR2 (germline): SGHRS, YFSETQ. This CDR3 is built from 15 residues. CDR3 coding DNA: TGCGCCAGCAGCTTGCAGTCGGCGGGGAACACTGAAGCTTTCTTT. This translates into CASSLQSAGNTEAFF.

The sample holds a few counts of this clone. The V and J genes are TRBV6-8 and TRBJ1-1, with D hard to call. There are 14 residues in the CDR3. The V gene's germline CDR1 is MNHGY and CDR2 SAAAGT. V was trimmed by 5 bases and J by 5 bases, leaving 15 bases between them. This chain's CDR3 is CASSPEGGITEAFF. CDR3 coding DNA: TGTGCCAGCAGTCCAGAGGGCGGGATTACTGAAGCTTTCTTT.